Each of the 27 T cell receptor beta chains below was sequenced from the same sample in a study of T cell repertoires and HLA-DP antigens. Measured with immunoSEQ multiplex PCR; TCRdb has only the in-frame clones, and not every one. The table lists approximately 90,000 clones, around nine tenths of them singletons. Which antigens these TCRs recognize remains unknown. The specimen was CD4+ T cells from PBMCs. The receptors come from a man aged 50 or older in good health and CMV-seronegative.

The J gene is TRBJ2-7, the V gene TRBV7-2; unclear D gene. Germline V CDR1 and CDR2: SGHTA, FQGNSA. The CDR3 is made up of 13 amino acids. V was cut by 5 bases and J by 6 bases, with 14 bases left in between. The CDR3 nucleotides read TGTGCCAGCAGCCTAGTCTCGTACGGCGAGCAGTACTTC. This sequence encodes CASSLVSYGEQYF.

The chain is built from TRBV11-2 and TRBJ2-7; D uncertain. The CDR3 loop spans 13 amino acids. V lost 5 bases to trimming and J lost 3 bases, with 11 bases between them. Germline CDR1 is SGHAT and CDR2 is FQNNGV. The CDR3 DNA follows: TGTGCCAGCAGCCCCCTAGACCGCTACGAGCAGTACTTC. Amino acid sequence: CASSPLDRYEQYF.

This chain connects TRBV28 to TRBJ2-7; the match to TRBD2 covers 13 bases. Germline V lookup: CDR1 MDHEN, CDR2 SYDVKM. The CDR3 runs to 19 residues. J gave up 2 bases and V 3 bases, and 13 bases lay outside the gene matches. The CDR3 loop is CASSFPTRSGTSGAYEQYF. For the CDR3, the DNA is TGTGCCAGCAGTTTCCCCACACGTTCCGGGACTAGCGGGGCCTACGAGCAGTACTTC.

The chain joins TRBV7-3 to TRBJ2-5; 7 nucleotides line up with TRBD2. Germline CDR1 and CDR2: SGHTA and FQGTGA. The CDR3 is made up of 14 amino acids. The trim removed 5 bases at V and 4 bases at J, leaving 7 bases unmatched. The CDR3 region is CASSVAGRGETQYF. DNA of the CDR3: TGTGCCAGCAGCGTCGCGGGGAGGGGAGAGACCCAGTACTTC. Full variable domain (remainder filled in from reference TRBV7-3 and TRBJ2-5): GAGVSQTPSNKVTEKGKYVELRCDPISGHTALYWYRQSLGQGPEFLIYFQGTGAADDSGLPNDRFFAVRPEGSVSTLKIQRTERGDSAVYLCASSVAGRGETQYFGPGTRLLVL.

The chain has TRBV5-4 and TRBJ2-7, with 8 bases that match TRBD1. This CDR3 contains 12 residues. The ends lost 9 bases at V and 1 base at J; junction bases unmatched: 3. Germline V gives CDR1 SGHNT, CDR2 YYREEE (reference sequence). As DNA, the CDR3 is TGTGCCACCGGGACAGGATCCTACGAGCAGTACTTC. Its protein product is CATGTGSYEQYF.

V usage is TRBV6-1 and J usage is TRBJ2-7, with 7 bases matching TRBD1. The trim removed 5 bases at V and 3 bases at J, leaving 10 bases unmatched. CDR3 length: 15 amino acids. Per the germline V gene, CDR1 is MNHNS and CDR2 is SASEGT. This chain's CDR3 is CASSKNGQEDYEQYF. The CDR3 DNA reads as TGTGCCAGCAGTAAAAACGGACAGGAAGACTACGAGCAGTACTTC.

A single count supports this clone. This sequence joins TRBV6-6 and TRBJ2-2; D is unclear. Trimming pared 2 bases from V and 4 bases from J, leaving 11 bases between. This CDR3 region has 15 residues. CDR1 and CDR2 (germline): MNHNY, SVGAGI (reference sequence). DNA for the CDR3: TGTGCCAGCAGTTACGGGCGCTCGGGCACCGGGGAGCTGTTTTTT. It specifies CASSYGRSGTGELFF.

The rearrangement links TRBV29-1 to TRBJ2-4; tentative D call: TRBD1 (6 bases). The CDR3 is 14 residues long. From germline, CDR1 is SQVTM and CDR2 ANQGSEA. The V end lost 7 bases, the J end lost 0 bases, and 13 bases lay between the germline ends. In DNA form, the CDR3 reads TGCAGCGCCCGACAGGCCTTAGCCAAAAACATTCAGTACTTC. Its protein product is CSARQALAKNIQYF.

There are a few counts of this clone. CDR3 in DNA: TGCGCCAGCAGCCAAGGGACAGGGGGCGCGCCCTATGGCTACACCTTC. Protein sequence: CASSQGTGGAPYGYTF. The chain combines TRBV4-3 with TRBJ1-2, with 11 nucleotides matching TRBD1. Germline lookup yields CDR1 LGHNA and CDR2 YSLEER. The trim removed 1 base at V and 4 bases at J, leaving 5 bases unmatched. The CDR3 spans 16 residues.

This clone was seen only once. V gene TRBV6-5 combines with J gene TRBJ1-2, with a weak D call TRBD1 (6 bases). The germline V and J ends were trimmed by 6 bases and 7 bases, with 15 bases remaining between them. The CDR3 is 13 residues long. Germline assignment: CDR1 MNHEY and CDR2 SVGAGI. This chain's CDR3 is CASRGGGWSGYTF. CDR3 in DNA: TGTGCCAGCAGAGGCGGGGGCTGGAGTGGCTACACCTTC.

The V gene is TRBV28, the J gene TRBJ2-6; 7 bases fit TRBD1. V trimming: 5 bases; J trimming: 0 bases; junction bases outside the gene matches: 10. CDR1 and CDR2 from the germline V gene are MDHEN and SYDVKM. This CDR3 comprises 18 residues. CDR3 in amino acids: CASSAPGQRSSGANVLTF. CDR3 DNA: TGTGCCAGCAGTGCTCCGGGACAGAGAAGCTCTGGGGCCAACGTCCTGACTTTC.

The CDR3 loop reads CASSLMVTGSYEQYF. The CDR3 nucleotides are TGTGCCAGCAGCTTAATGGTGACAGGCTCGTACGAGCAGTACTTC. This rearrangement joins TRBV7-2 to TRBJ2-7; possible D gene TRBD1, 6 bases. The germline gives CDR1 SGHTA, CDR2 FQGNSA. CDR3 length equals 15 residues. The V end lost 2 bases, the J end lost 4 bases, and 15 bases lay between the germline ends.

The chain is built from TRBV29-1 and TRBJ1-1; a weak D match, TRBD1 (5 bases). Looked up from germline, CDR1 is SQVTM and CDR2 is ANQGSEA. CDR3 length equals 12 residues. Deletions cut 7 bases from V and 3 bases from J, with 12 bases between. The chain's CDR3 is CSGAGRDTEAFF. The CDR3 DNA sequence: TGCAGCGGAGCAGGGAGGGACACTGAAGCTTTCTTT.

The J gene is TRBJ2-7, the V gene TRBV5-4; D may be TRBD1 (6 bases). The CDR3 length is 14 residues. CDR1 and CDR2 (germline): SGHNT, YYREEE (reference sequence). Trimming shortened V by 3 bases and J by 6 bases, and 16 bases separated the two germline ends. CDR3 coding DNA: TGTGCCAGCAGCTCCCACAGGGTGATGGGCGAGCAGTACTTC. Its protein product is CASSSHRVMGEQYF.

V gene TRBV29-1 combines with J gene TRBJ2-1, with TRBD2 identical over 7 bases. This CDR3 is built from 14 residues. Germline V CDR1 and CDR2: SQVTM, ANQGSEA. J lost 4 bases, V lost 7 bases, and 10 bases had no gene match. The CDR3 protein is CSAWRSGKYNEQFF. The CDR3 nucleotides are TGCAGCGCCTGGAGGAGCGGGAAATACAATGAGCAGTTCTTC.

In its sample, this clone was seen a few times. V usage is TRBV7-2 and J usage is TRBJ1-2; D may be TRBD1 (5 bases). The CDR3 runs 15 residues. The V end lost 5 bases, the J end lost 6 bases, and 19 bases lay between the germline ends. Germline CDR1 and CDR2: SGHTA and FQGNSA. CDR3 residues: CASSTTPPREDGYTF. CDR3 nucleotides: TGTGCCAGCAGCACTACCCCCCCCAGGGAGGATGGCTACACCTTC.

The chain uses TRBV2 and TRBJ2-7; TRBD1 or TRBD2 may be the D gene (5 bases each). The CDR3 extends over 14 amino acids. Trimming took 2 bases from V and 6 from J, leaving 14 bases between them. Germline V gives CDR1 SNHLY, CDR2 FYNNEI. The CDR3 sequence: CASSERGGPGEQYF. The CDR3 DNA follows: TGTGCCAGCAGTGAACGGGGCGGCCCCGGCGAGCAGTACTTC.

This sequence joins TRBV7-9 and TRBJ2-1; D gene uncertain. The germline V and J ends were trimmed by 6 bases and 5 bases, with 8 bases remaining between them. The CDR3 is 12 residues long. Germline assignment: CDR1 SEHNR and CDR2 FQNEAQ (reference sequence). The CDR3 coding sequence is TGTGCCAGCAGTTTATTAGACAATGAGCAGTTCTTC. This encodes CASSLLDNEQFF.

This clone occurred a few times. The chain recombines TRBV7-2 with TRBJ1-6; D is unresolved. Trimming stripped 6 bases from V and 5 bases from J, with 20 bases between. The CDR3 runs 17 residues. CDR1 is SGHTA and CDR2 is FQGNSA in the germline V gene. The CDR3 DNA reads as TGTGCCAGCAGTACATACTTAGATTACAGCGATAATTCACCCCTCCACTTT. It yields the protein CASSTYLDYSDNSPLHF.

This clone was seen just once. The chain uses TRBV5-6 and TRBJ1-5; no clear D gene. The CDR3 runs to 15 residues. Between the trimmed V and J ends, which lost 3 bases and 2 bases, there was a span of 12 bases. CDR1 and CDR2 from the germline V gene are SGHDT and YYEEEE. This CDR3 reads CASSSGLNGNQPQHF. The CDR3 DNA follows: TGTGCCAGCAGCTCCGGCCTTAACGGCAATCAGCCCCAGCATTTT.

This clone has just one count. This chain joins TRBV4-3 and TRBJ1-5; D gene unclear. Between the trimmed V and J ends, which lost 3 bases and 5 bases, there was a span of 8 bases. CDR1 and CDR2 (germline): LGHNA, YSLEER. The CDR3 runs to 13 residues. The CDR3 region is CASSQWVYQPQHF. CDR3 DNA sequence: TGCGCCAGCAGCCAGTGGGTGTATCAGCCCCAGCATTTT.

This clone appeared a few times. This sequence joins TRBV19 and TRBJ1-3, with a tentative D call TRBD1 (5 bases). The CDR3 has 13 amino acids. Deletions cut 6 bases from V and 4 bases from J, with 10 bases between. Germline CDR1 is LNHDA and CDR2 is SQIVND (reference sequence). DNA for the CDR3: TGTGCCAGTAGCCTCGGACAAGGAAACACCATATATTTT. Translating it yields CASSLGQGNTIYF.

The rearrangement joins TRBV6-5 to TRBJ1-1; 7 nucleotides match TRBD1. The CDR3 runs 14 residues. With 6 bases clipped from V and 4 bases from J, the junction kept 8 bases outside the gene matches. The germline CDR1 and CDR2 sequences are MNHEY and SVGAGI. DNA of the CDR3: TGTGCCAGCAGCTCTGGACAGGAGCTCACTGAAGCTTTCTTT. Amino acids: CASSSGQELTEAFF.

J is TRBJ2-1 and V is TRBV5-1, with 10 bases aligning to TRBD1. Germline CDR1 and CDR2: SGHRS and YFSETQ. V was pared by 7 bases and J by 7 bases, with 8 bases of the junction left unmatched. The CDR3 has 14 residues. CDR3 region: CASLQGQGFNEQFF. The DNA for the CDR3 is TGCGCCAGCCTCCAGGGACAGGGGTTTAATGAGCAGTTCTTC.

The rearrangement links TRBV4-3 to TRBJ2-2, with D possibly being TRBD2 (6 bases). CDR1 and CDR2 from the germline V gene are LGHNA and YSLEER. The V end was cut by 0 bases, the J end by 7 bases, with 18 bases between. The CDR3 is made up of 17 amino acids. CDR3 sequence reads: CASSQDVAVQVRGELFF. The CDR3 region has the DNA TGCGCCAGCAGCCAAGACGTAGCGGTCCAGGTCCGCGGGGAGCTGTTTTTT.

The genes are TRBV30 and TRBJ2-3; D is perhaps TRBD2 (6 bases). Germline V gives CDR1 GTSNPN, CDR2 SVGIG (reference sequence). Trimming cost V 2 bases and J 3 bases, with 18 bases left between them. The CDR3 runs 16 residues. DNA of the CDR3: TGTGCCTGGAGTCTGGACCGGGGGTTCGGGACAGATACGCAGTATTTT. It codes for CAWSLDRGFGTDTQYF.

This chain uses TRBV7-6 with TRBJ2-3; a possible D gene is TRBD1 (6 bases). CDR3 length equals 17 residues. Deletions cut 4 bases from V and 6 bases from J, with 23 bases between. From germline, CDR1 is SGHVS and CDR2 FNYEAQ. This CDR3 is CASSSQLVGGRADTQYF. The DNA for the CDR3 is TGTGCCAGCAGCTCCCAACTCGTTGGGGGCAGGGCGGATACGCAGTATTTT.